This is a list of T cell receptor beta chains from one sample in a study of blood T cells in healthy people across ages. One entry per CDR3 protein results from TCRdb running MiXCR on the 5' RACE reads. The sample shows roughly 560,000 distinct CDR3 sequences, 24% of them seen only once. These same records also appear under a second study, on T cells of mothers and their children.

The sequencing sample was made of blood. Receptor source: a boy aged 5 to 17 in good health. Each CDR3 is given with its conserved first and last residue. Each record gives: J gene, clone size, V gene, D gene, CDR3 protein, CDR3 DNA. D genes are given only for firm matches. Size tells how often a clone was seen (once, few, many) or the class of an expanded clone, and some rows leave it out.

J gene: TRBJ1-6
clone size: few
V gene: TRBV11-1
D gene: NA
CDR3 protein: CASGGTPQWTLHF
CDR3 DNA: TGTGCCAGCGGGGGGACCCCCCAGTGGACCCTCCACTTT

J gene: TRBJ2-3
clone size: NA
V gene: TRBV9
D gene: TRBD1
CDR3 protein: CASSVSGTGGNTQYF
CDR3 DNA: TGTGCCAGCAGCGTATCCGGGACAGGGGGTAATACGCAGTATTTT

J gene: TRBJ2-7
clone size: NA
V gene: TRBV20-1
D gene: NA
CDR3 protein: CSARDRTDESYEQYF
CDR3 DNA: TGCAGTGCTAGAGATCGGACAGATGAAAGCTACGAGCAGTACTTC

J gene: TRBJ1-2
clone size: NA
V gene: TRBV28
D gene: TRBD1
CDR3 protein: CASSSDRGHGYTF
CDR3 DNA: TGTGCCAGCAGTTCGGACAGGGGGCACGGCTACACCTTC

J gene: TRBJ1-1
clone size: NA
V gene: TRBV20-1
D gene: NA
CDR3 protein: CSARDRAVTEAFF
CDR3 DNA: TGCAGTGCTAGAGATCGGGCAGTTACTGAAGCTTTCTTT

J gene: TRBJ2-7
clone size: few
V gene: TRBV20-1
D gene: TRBD2
CDR3 protein: CSARTNGLAGVVNEQYF
CDR3 DNA: TGCAGTGCTAGAACAAATGGACTAGCGGGAGTAGTAAACGAGCAGTACTTC

J gene: TRBJ2-7
clone size: NA
V gene: TRBV14
D gene: NA
CDR3 protein: CASSTDAKSHEQYF
CDR3 DNA: TGTGCCAGCAGCACAGACGCCAAGTCCCACGAGCAGTACTTC

J gene: TRBJ2-7
clone size: NA
V gene: TRBV20-1
D gene: TRBD2
CDR3 protein: CSARALGLAGGQTLYEQYF
CDR3 DNA: TGCAGTGCTAGAGCCCTCGGACTAGCGGGGGGCCAAACTCTCTACGAGCAGTACTTC

J gene: TRBJ2-3
clone size: NA
V gene: TRBV7-9
D gene: NA
CDR3 protein: CASGRGPDTDTQYF
CDR3 DNA: TGTGCCAGCGGGCGGGGGCCTGACACAGATACGCAGTATTTT

J gene: TRBJ2-4
clone size: NA
V gene: TRBV4-1
D gene: TRBD2
CDR3 protein: CASSQTLAENIQYF
CDR3 DNA: TGCGCCAGCAGCCAAACCCTAGCGGAAAACATTCAGTACTTC

J gene: TRBJ1-5
clone size: many
V gene: TRBV6-2/TRBV6-3
D gene: NA
CDR3 protein: CASSYRADQPQHF
CDR3 DNA: TGTGCCAGCAGTTACAGGGCAGACCAGCCCCAGCATTTT

J gene: TRBJ2-1
clone size: few
V gene: TRBV29-1
D gene: NA
CDR3 protein: CSAGRLNTNNEQFF
CDR3 DNA: TGCAGCGCTGGACGGCTGAACACAAACAATGAGCAGTTCTTC

J gene: TRBJ1-1
clone size: once
V gene: TRBV20-1
D gene: NA
CDR3 protein: CSAGRRGVPTEAFF
CDR3 DNA: TGCAGTGCTGGCCGACGGGGGGTCCCCACTGAAGCTTTCTTT

J gene: TRBJ2-7
clone size: few
V gene: TRBV21-1
D gene: NA
CDR3 protein: CATNGFGSGSYEQYF
CDR3 DNA: NA

J gene: TRBJ2-4
clone size: NA
V gene: TRBV5-6
D gene: NA
CDR3 protein: CASSNGGGKNIQYF
CDR3 DNA: TGTGCCAGCAGTAACGGGGGCGGCAAAAACATTCAGTACTTC

J gene: TRBJ2-5
clone size: few
V gene: TRBV27
D gene: TRBD2
CDR3 protein: CASSFVREGRKTQYF
CDR3 DNA: TGTGCCAGCAGTTTCGTCCGGGAGGGCCGGAAGACCCAGTACTTC

J gene: TRBJ2-5
clone size: few
V gene: TRBV28
D gene: TRBD1
CDR3 protein: CASSFLDRGQETQYF
CDR3 DNA: TGTGCCAGCAGTTTCCTGGACAGGGGGCAGGAGACCCAGTACTTC

J gene: TRBJ1-2
clone size: few
V gene: TRBV24-1
D gene: TRBD1
CDR3 protein: CATSDLQSTGGWGYTF
CDR3 DNA: TGTGCCACCAGTGATTTGCAATCGACAGGGGGCTGGGGCTACACCTTC

J gene: TRBJ1-1
clone size: few
V gene: TRBV20-1
D gene: NA
CDR3 protein: CSARKGQRNTEAFF
CDR3 DNA: TGCAGTGCTAGAAAGGGGCAGCGGAACACTGAAGCTTTCTTT

J gene: TRBJ2-7
clone size: many
V gene: TRBV12-3/TRBV12-4
D gene: TRBD1
CDR3 protein: CASSLKGQASHEQYF
CDR3 DNA: TGTGCCAGCAGTTTGAAGGGACAGGCTTCCCACGAGCAGTACTTC

J gene: TRBJ2-5
clone size: NA
V gene: TRBV5-1
D gene: NA
CDR3 protein: CASSLVGGGAQETQYF
CDR3 DNA: TGCGCCAGCAGCTTGGTAGGAGGGGGAGCGCAAGAGACCCAGTACTTC

J gene: TRBJ2-5
clone size: NA
V gene: TRBV7-9
D gene: NA
CDR3 protein: CASSPSSGDDETQYF
CDR3 DNA: TGTGCCAGCAGCCCCTCGTCCGGGGACGATGAGACCCAGTACTTC

J gene: TRBJ1-2
clone size: NA
V gene: TRBV28
D gene: NA
CDR3 protein: CASNDRYGYTF
CDR3 DNA: TGTGCCAGCAACGACAGATATGGCTACACCTTC

J gene: TRBJ2-3
clone size: NA
V gene: TRBV14
D gene: NA
CDR3 protein: CASSRDGSADTQYF
CDR3 DNA: TGTGCCAGCAGCCGCGACGGTTCGGCAGATACGCAGTATTTT

J gene: TRBJ1-5
clone size: few
V gene: TRBV19
D gene: TRBD1
CDR3 protein: CASSAQDRGNNQPQHF
CDR3 DNA: TGTGCCAGTAGTGCACAGGACAGGGGGAACAATCAGCCCCAGCATTTT

J gene: TRBJ2-1
clone size: many
V gene: TRBV3-1
D gene: NA
CDR3 protein: CASSQRSSGEQFF
CDR3 DNA: TGTGCCAGCAGCCAACGATCTTCCGGTGAGCAGTTCTTC

J gene: TRBJ1-4
clone size: few
V gene: TRBV12-3/TRBV12-4
D gene: TRBD1
CDR3 protein: CATATGRELFF
CDR3 DNA: TGTGCCACCGCGACAGGGAGGGAACTGTTTTTT

J gene: TRBJ2-7
clone size: few
V gene: TRBV6-2/TRBV6-3
D gene: NA
CDR3 protein: CVSSYESGVPPYEQYF
CDR3 DNA: TGTGTCAGCAGTTACGAGAGCGGCGTCCCCCCCTACGAGCAGTACTTC